This TCR beta chain is from a study of neurological immune-mediated disorders. CDR1 is SGHRS and CDR2 is YFSETQ in the germline V gene. V was trimmed by 0 bases and J by 4 bases, leaving 13 bases between them. CDR3 length: 15 amino acids. Specified time point: technical triplicate 2. This clonotype was recorded at least ten times. TCRdb re-called the 5' RACE reads through MiXCR, storing one row per CDR3 protein. This table holds under 65,000 distinct CDR3 sequences, 24% found once. The source of this sequence is a man between 60 and 75 years old with HTLV-1-associated myelopathy (HAM/TSP). This chain joins TRBV5-1 and TRBJ1-2; maybe TRBD1 (6 bases). The specimen sequenced was PBMCs. The CDR3 region is CASSLDPEGVYGYTF. The CDR3 nucleotides are TGCGCCAGCAGCTTGGACCCCGAGGGGGTCTATGGCTACACCTTC.